A single sample is the source of the 10 T cell receptor beta chains below, sequenced in a study of shared clonotypes between healthy human individuals. The method was immunoSEQ multiplex PCR; TCRdb's version includes in-frame clones alone and lacks a portion of them. This sample has some 2,000,000 clones; about 94% occur once, and the top ten carry around 1.1%. CD45RO-negative cells were positively selected for CCR7, leaving out terminally differentiated effector memory CD45RA+ cells. The sample was naive CD8+ T cells sorted from blood. The receptors stem from a man aged 18 to 35 in good health.

This chain uses TRBV6-5 with TRBJ2-7; D not resolved. Germline CDR1 MNHEY, CDR2 SVGAGI. The CDR3 loop spans 16 amino acids. Trimming took off 0 bases at V and 0 bases at J, with 12 bases between the two ends. CDR3 bases: TGTGCCAGCAGTTACTCGGTCGGCAGCCACTCCTACGAGCAGTACTTC. It codes for CASSYSVGSHSYEQYF.

CDR3 in DNA: TGTGCCAGCAGCCCAACCGGGACAGGGGCCACCGGGGAGCTGTTTTTT. This translates into CASSPTGTGATGELFF. J is TRBJ2-2 and V is TRBV7-9; 10 bases align to TRBD1. CDR3 length: 16 residues. Trimming removed 5 bases from V and 4 bases from J; junction bases left unmatched: 7. Germline V lookup: CDR1 SEHNR, CDR2 FQNEAQ (reference sequence).

V and J are TRBV28 and TRBJ1-5; D may be TRBD1 (5 bases). The V end was cut by 2 bases, the J end by 2 bases, with 16 bases between. Germline CDR1 and CDR2: MDHEN and SYDVKM. The CDR3 sequence is 17 residues long. The CDR3 loop is CASSLILQEEGNQPQHF. CDR3 coding DNA: TGTGCCAGCAGTTTAATCCTACAGGAAGAGGGCAATCAGCCCCAGCATTTT. Using reference TRBV28 and TRBJ1-5 for the parts outside the CDR3, the full variable domain is DVKVTQSSRYLVKRTGEKVFLECVQDMDHENMFWYRQDPGLGLRLIYFSYDVKMKEKGDIPEGYSVSREKKERFSLILESASTNQTSMYLCASSLILQEEGNQPQHFGDGTRLSIL.

The V call is TRBV10-3, the J call TRBJ2-2; no clear D. Between the trimmed V and J ends, which lost 7 bases and 3 bases, there was a span of 6 bases. The CDR3 consists of 12 residues. Germline loops: CDR1 ENHRY, CDR2 SYGVKD. CDR3: CAIIEDTGELFF. For the CDR3, the DNA is TGTGCCATCATCGAAGACACCGGGGAGCTGTTTTTT.

To note about this clone: This sample also contains other DNA sequences that code for the same CDR3. This sequence joins TRBV2 and TRBJ2-7, with a possible D match to TRBD2 (6 bases). V lost 3 bases and J 0 bases, leaving 12 bases between the germline ends. CDR3 length equals 15 residues. Germline CDR1 SNHLY, CDR2 FYNNEI. Here the CDR3 reads CASSEEGPSSYEQYF. In DNA, the CDR3 is TGTGCCAGCAGTGAGGAGGGGCCAAGCTCCTACGAGCAGTACTTC.

The chain uses TRBV5-6 and TRBJ2-7; either TRBD1 or TRBD2 may supply D (5 bases each). V was shortened by 3 bases and J by 0 bases, with 16 bases between the two germline ends. Germline loops: CDR1 SGHDT, CDR2 YYEEEE. The CDR3 totals 16 residues. CDR3 region: CASSSSGTGNSYEQYF. The CDR3 DNA follows: TGTGCCAGCAGCTCGTCAGGGACGGGCAACTCCTACGAGCAGTACTTC.

Here the CDR3 DNA reads TGTGCCTGGAGTGTATCCGGCGGCTACACCTTC. This encodes CAWSVSGGYTF. This rearrangement joins TRBV30 to TRBJ1-2; D not resolved. The ends were cut back, 0 bases at V and 8 bases at J, with 7 bases in the middle. The germline V gene encodes CDR1 GTSNPN and CDR2 SVGIG (reference sequence). The CDR3 is 11 amino acids.

J is TRBJ1-2 and V is TRBV29-1; D unresolved. Germline V gene lookup returns CDR1 SQVTM and CDR2 ANQGSEA. CDR3 length equals 11 residues. V was trimmed by 7 bases and J by 6 bases, leaving 12 bases between them. The CDR3 DNA sequence: TGCAGCGGTCTCCTGGGAGATGGCTACACCTTC. This translates into CSGLLGDGYTF. The full variable domain, its missing parts supplied by reference TRBV29-1 and TRBJ1-2, is SAVISQKPSRDICQRGTSLTIQCQVDSQVTMMFWYRQQPGQSLTLIATANQGSEATYESGFVIDKFPISRPNLTFSTLTVSNMSPEDSSIYLCSGLLGDGYTFGSGTRLTVV.

A word on this clone: The same CDR3 is also encoded by other DNA sequences in this sample. The CDR3 spells CASSQDRGQGYGYTF. CDR3 coding DNA: TGCGCCAGCAGCCAAGATCGGGGGCAGGGCTATGGCTACACCTTC. V gene TRBV4-3 combines with J gene TRBJ1-2, with D possibly matching TRBD1 (6 bases). The CDR3 loop spans 15 amino acids. V dropped 0 bases and J dropped 4 bases, with 12 bases sitting between them. Germline CDR1 and CDR2: LGHNA and YSLEER.

The CDR3 region is CASSQERSSGYEQYF. CDR3 sequence (DNA): TGCGCCAGCAGCCAAGAACGCTCCAGTGGCTACGAGCAGTACTTC. The chain couples TRBV4-3 to TRBJ2-7; D not certain. Germline CDR1 LGHNA, CDR2 YSLEER. V lost 0 bases, J lost 3 bases, and 12 bases lay in between. This CDR3 spans 15 amino acids.